This is a list of T cell receptor beta chains from one sample in a study of CXCR3-negative and CXCR3-positive naive CD8 T cells. TCRdb reworked the 5' RACE reads into one entry per CDR3 protein, no DNA. The sample has about 90,000 distinct CDR3 sequences. Specimen: naive CXCR3- CD8+ T cells from blood. Every receptor here comes from a human donor in good health. Some clones in this sample may be carry-over from other donors' samples. Each CDR3 is given with its conserved first and last residue.

j_call v_call cdr3_aa
TRBJ2-3 TRBV7-2 CASSFDRAADTQYF
TRBJ2-7 TRBV20-1 CSARDPFGPRGYSEQYF
TRBJ1-3 TRBV20-1 CSARNLESSGNTIYF
TRBJ2-1 TRBV27 CASSLSGGSYNEQFF
TRBJ2-7 TRBV20-1 CSARDEGVRAYEQYF
TRBJ1-1 TRBV5-1 CASSLEGPNTEAFF
TRBJ2-7 TRBV19 CASSMGPGQYEQYF
TRBJ2-5 TRBV28 CASSLKETQYF
TRBJ2-3 TRBV6-4 CASSDRGGAADTQYF
TRBJ2-7 TRBV30 CAWNRDRGEQYF
TRBJ1-2 TRBV7-9 CASSLADTQGALKGYTF
TRBJ2-2 TRBV7-2 CASSLGRSGELFF
TRBJ2-7 TRBV2 CASSVGPSYEQYF
TRBJ2-3 TRBV7-9 CASSLTSGGYTDTQYF
TRBJ2-6 TRBV29-1 CSVGGDRVSGANVLTF
TRBJ1-1 TRBV7-9 CASSRGRTGRDTEAFF
TRBJ2-4 TRBV7-3 CASSLGGDNIQYF